A selection of T cell receptor beta chains follows, all from one sample in a study of cytomegalovirus exposure and HLA in healthy donors. Produced via immunoSEQ multiplex PCR; TCRdb's table is partial and in-frame only. Of 170,000 or so clones in the sample, about 85% were seen once. Material for sequencing was PBMCs. These TCRs come from a man aged 18 to 29 in good health and CMV-seropositive. CDR3s include the opening cysteine and the closing phenylalanine or tryptophan. Fields, in order: D gene, clone size, V gene, J gene, CDR3 protein, CDR3 DNA. The D gene is left open where the match is weak. Expanded clones are given a class, and other clones once, few, many or no size at all.

d_call: NA
clone_size: NA
v_call: TRBV19
j_call: TRBJ1-2
cdr3_aa: CASSIDWRGSYGYTF
cdr3_nt: TGTGCCAGTAGTATAGATTGGAGGGGATCATATGGCTACACCTTC

d_call: NA
clone_size: NA
v_call: TRBV28
j_call: TRBJ2-5
cdr3_aa: CASSSTGTNLQETQYF
cdr3_nt: TGTGCCAGCAGTTCCACAGGGACCAACCTCCAAGAGACCCAGTACTTC

d_call: TRBD1
clone_size: NA
v_call: TRBV30
j_call: TRBJ2-7
cdr3_aa: CAWRTGTVSYEQYF
cdr3_nt: TGTGCCTGGAGAACCGGGACAGTATCCTACGAGCAGTACTTC

d_call: NA
clone_size: once
v_call: TRBV4-1
j_call: TRBJ2-7
cdr3_aa: CASSPLPGSYEQYF
cdr3_nt: TGCGCCAGCAGCCCCCTCCCCGGGTCCTACGAGCAGTACTTC

d_call: NA
clone_size: NA
v_call: TRBV25-1
j_call: TRBJ2-2
cdr3_aa: CATSTGPNTGELFF
cdr3_nt: TGTGCCACCTCAACAGGGCCGAACACCGGGGAGCTGTTTTTT

d_call: TRBD1
clone_size: NA
v_call: TRBV19
j_call: TRBJ1-2
cdr3_aa: CASSLAVVSGGGYTF
cdr3_nt: TGTGCCAGTAGTCTTGCTGTAGTTTCAGGGGGAGGCTACACCTTC

d_call: NA
clone_size: NA
v_call: TRBV29-1
j_call: TRBJ2-1
cdr3_aa: CSVERVTRDNEQFF
cdr3_nt: TGCAGCGTTGAGAGGGTAACTCGAGACAATGAGCAGTTCTTC

d_call: NA
clone_size: NA
v_call: TRBV6-1
j_call: TRBJ1-6
cdr3_aa: CASSEVGRVNSPLHF
cdr3_nt: TGTGCCAGCAGTGAGGTCGGCAGGGTGAATTCACCCCTCCACTTT

d_call: NA
clone_size: NA
v_call: TRBV27
j_call: TRBJ1-2
cdr3_aa: CASTIDPGTQYGYTF
cdr3_nt: TGTGCCAGCACCATAGACCCCGGGACACAGTATGGCTACACCTTC

d_call: TRBD1
clone_size: NA
v_call: TRBV19
j_call: TRBJ2-2
cdr3_aa: CASSHRDRGAGELFF
cdr3_nt: TGTGCCAGTAGTCACCGGGACAGGGGCGCCGGGGAGCTGTTTTTT

d_call: TRBD1
clone_size: NA
v_call: TRBV5-1
j_call: TRBJ1-2
cdr3_aa: CASSLGTGYYTF
cdr3_nt: TGCGCCAGCAGCTTGGGGACAGGCTACTACACCTTC

d_call: TRBD2
clone_size: NA
v_call: TRBV9
j_call: TRBJ2-2
cdr3_aa: CASSVAGGAGELFF
cdr3_nt: TGTGCCAGCAGCGTAGCTGGGGGGGCCGGGGAGCTGTTTTTT

d_call: NA
clone_size: NA
v_call: TRBV30
j_call: TRBJ2-3
cdr3_aa: CAWSLGTSTDTQYF
cdr3_nt: TGTGCCTGGAGTCTTGGGACTAGCACAGATACGCAGTATTTT

d_call: TRBD2
clone_size: NA
v_call: TRBV27
j_call: TRBJ2-1
cdr3_aa: CASTSGGAGYNEQFF
cdr3_nt: TGTGCCAGCACGAGCGGGGGGGCGGGGTACAATGAGCAGTTCTTC

d_call: NA
clone_size: NA
v_call: TRBV5-1
j_call: TRBJ1-1
cdr3_aa: CASSSSRDTEAFF
cdr3_nt: TGCGCCAGCAGCAGCTCCAGGGACACTGAAGCTTTCTTT

d_call: TRBD1
clone_size: NA
v_call: TRBV28
j_call: TRBJ1-1
cdr3_aa: CASSSRTGDTEAFF
cdr3_nt: TGTGCCAGCAGTTCACGGACAGGGGACACTGAAGCTTTCTTT

d_call: NA
clone_size: NA
v_call: TRBV9
j_call: TRBJ1-5
cdr3_aa: CASSVAGDGNQPQHF
cdr3_nt: TGTGCCAGCAGCGTAGCGGGAGACGGCAATCAGCCCCAGCATTTT

d_call: NA
clone_size: once
v_call: TRBV5-1
j_call: TRBJ2-7
cdr3_aa: CASSLEGVYEQYF
cdr3_nt: TGCGCCAGCAGCTTGGAAGGAGTATACGAGCAGTACTTC

d_call: NA
clone_size: NA
v_call: TRBV5-1
j_call: TRBJ2-3
cdr3_aa: CASSSKLTISTDTQYF
cdr3_nt: TGCGCCAGCAGCTCTAAACTAACTATAAGCACAGATACGCAGTATTTT

d_call: TRBD1
clone_size: NA
v_call: TRBV5-5
j_call: TRBJ2-6
cdr3_aa: CASSLGTGGIGANVLTF
cdr3_nt: TGTGCCAGCAGCTTGGGGACAGGGGGCATCGGGGCCAACGTCCTGACTTTC

d_call: TRBD2
clone_size: NA
v_call: TRBV28
j_call: TRBJ2-1
cdr3_aa: CASSPRTSPAANEQFF
cdr3_nt: TGTGCCAGCAGTCCTCGGACTAGCCCAGCCGCCAATGAGCAGTTCTTC

d_call: NA
clone_size: NA
v_call: TRBV28
j_call: TRBJ1-1
cdr3_aa: CASSPLTGLDTEAFF
cdr3_nt: TGTGCCAGCAGTCCCCTGACAGGCCTGGACACTGAAGCTTTCTTT

d_call: NA
clone_size: NA
v_call: TRBV4-1
j_call: TRBJ2-3
cdr3_aa: CASSQVGQGDTQYF
cdr3_nt: TGCGCCAGCAGCCAAGTCGGGCAGGGGGATACGCAGTATTTT

d_call: TRBD2
clone_size: NA
v_call: TRBV10-3
j_call: TRBJ2-1
cdr3_aa: CAISESSSGISYNEQFF
cdr3_nt: TGTGCCATCAGTGAGTCTAGTAGCGGGATCTCCTACAATGAGCAGTTCTTC

d_call: NA
clone_size: NA
v_call: TRBV28
j_call: TRBJ2-7
cdr3_aa: CASSQHSSYEQYF
cdr3_nt: TGTGCCAGCAGTCAACACAGCTCCTACGAGCAGTACTTC

d_call: NA
clone_size: NA
v_call: TRBV28
j_call: TRBJ2-1
cdr3_aa: CASSLHSGGAYNEQFF
cdr3_nt: TGTGCCAGCAGTTTACATTCGGGGGGCGCCTACAATGAGCAGTTCTTC

d_call: NA
clone_size: NA
v_call: TRBV29-1
j_call: TRBJ1-3
cdr3_aa: CSVEAGFSGNTIYF
cdr3_nt: TGCAGCGTTGAAGCCGGGTTCTCTGGAAACACCATATATTTT

d_call: TRBD2
clone_size: NA
v_call: TRBV28
j_call: TRBJ2-7
cdr3_aa: CASSLLGGSYSTRYEQYF
cdr3_nt: TGTGCCAGCAGTTTATTGGGCGGGAGTTACTCGACGCGCTACGAGCAGTACTTC

d_call: NA
clone_size: NA
v_call: TRBV4-2
j_call: TRBJ1-1
cdr3_aa: CASSQAMEGTEAFF
cdr3_nt: TGTGCCAGCAGCCAAGCCATGGAGGGCACTGAAGCTTTCTTT

d_call: NA
clone_size: few
v_call: TRBV7-9
j_call: TRBJ1-2
cdr3_aa: CASSSGVDYGYTF
cdr3_nt: TGTGCCAGCAGTTCAGGGGTCGACTATGGCTACACCTTC

d_call: NA
clone_size: once
v_call: TRBV5-1
j_call: TRBJ2-5
cdr3_aa: CASSLGQLETQYF
cdr3_nt: TGCGCCAGCAGCTTGGGTCAATTGGAGACCCAGTACTTC

d_call: NA
clone_size: once
v_call: TRBV28
j_call: TRBJ1-1
cdr3_aa: CASSLVARTEAFF
cdr3_nt: TGTGCCAGCAGTTTGGTGGCGAGGACTGAAGCTTTCTTT

d_call: NA
clone_size: NA
v_call: TRBV25-1
j_call: TRBJ1-5
cdr3_aa: CASSERSNQPQHF
cdr3_nt: TGTGCCAGCAGTGAACGTAGCAATCAGCCCCAGCATTTT

d_call: TRBD1
clone_size: few
v_call: TRBV2
j_call: TRBJ1-1
cdr3_aa: CASSSAGTGENTEAFF
cdr3_nt: TGTGCCAGCAGCTCAGCCGGGACAGGGGAGAACACTGAAGCTTTCTTT

d_call: NA
clone_size: NA
v_call: TRBV5-1
j_call: TRBJ2-5
cdr3_aa: CASSPRSGTQYF
cdr3_nt: TGCGCCAGCAGCCCCCGTTCGGGGACCCAGTACTTC

d_call: NA
clone_size: NA
v_call: TRBV5-4
j_call: TRBJ2-3
cdr3_aa: CASSLGLDLTSDTQYF
cdr3_nt: TGTGCCAGCAGCTTGGGACTAGACCTAACATCAGATACGCAGTATTTT

d_call: NA
clone_size: NA
v_call: TRBV2
j_call: TRBJ1-1
cdr3_aa: CASSGESGSTEAFF
cdr3_nt: TGTGCCAGCAGTGGCGAGTCAGGGTCCACTGAAGCTTTCTTT

d_call: TRBD1
clone_size: NA
v_call: TRBV5-1
j_call: TRBJ1-2
cdr3_aa: CASSSLTGTGHGYTF
cdr3_nt: TGCGCCAGCAGCTCTTTAACCGGGACAGGGCACGGCTACACCTTC

d_call: NA
clone_size: NA
v_call: TRBV7-2
j_call: TRBJ1-5
cdr3_aa: CASSFPGIVQPQHF
cdr3_nt: TGTGCCAGCAGCTTTCCAGGGATAGTTCAGCCCCAGCATTTT

d_call: NA
clone_size: NA
v_call: TRBV7-9
j_call: TRBJ1-1
cdr3_aa: CASIPPGGSLEAFF
cdr3_nt: TGTGCCAGCATCCCGCCTGGCGGCTCGCTTGAAGCTTTCTTT

d_call: NA
clone_size: few
v_call: TRBV28
j_call: TRBJ1-5
cdr3_aa: CASSSRQKPQHF
cdr3_nt: TGTGCCAGCAGTTCCAGGCAAAAGCCCCAGCATTTT

d_call: NA
clone_size: NA
v_call: TRBV29-1
j_call: TRBJ1-2
cdr3_aa: CSVRGAGGGYGYTF
cdr3_nt: TGCAGCGTTAGAGGGGCAGGCGGGGGCTATGGCTACACCTTC

d_call: NA
clone_size: NA
v_call: TRBV19
j_call: TRBJ2-7
cdr3_aa: CASSPGQRVYEQYF
cdr3_nt: TGTGCCAGTTCTCCCGGCCAGCGGGTATACGAGCAGTACTTC

d_call: TRBD2
clone_size: few
v_call: TRBV9
j_call: TRBJ2-7
cdr3_aa: CASSVGLADEQYF
cdr3_nt: TGTGCCAGCAGCGTAGGGCTAGCGGACGAGCAGTACTTC

d_call: TRBD2
clone_size: NA
v_call: TRBV5-1
j_call: TRBJ2-5
cdr3_aa: CASSYSLTSEETQYF
cdr3_nt: TGCGCCAGCAGCTACTCGTTGACTAGCGAAGAGACCCAGTACTTC

d_call: NA
clone_size: NA
v_call: TRBV7-9
j_call: TRBJ2-7
cdr3_aa: CASSLFGGSVYEQYF
cdr3_nt: TGTGCCAGCAGCTTATTTGGCGGGTCCGTCTACGAGCAGTACTTC

d_call: TRBD1
clone_size: NA
v_call: TRBV6-6
j_call: TRBJ1-4
cdr3_aa: CASTSGQGNEKLFF
cdr3_nt: TGTGCCAGCACCAGTGGACAGGGGAATGAAAAACTGTTTTTT